One and the same sample provided the 7 T cell receptor beta chains below, sequenced in a study of post-analysis software for immune sequencing data. Study outcomes and limitations: TRBV segments more frequent in patients than in controls numbered roughly 5 and included TRBV5-6, TRBV5-1 and TRBV20-1.

No cognate antigen is known for these TCRs. Incorporated into the TCR beta cDNA libraries were unique molecular identifiers, which served to reduce PCR and sequencing biases. MiXCR, applied by TCRdb to the PCR reads, yields one record per CDR3 protein. The sample carries roughly 870,000 distinct CDR3 sequences, approximately 50% recorded once. The sequenced sample was blood. All receptors derive from a girl aged 10 to 17 with multiple sclerosis.

The rearrangement uses TRBV5-1 and TRBJ2-1; 11 bases are a match to TRBD2. This CDR3 spans 15 amino acids. The V and J ends lost 4 bases and 5 bases, in that order; junction bases with no gene match: 5. Germline CDR1 is SGHRS and CDR2 is YFSETQ. The CDR3, as DNA: TGCGCCAGCAGCCAACCGGGACTAGCGGACAATGAGCAGTTCTTC. Encoded protein: CASSQPGLADNEQFF.

As to this clonotype: The CDR3 does not end in the conserved phenylalanine or tryptophan, so this is likely a read error. The chain is built from TRBV15 and TRBJ2-3; TRBD2 agrees at 11 bases. CDR1 is LNHNV, CDR2 YYDKDF, per germline (reference sequence). This CDR3 is 18 amino acids long. Trimming at V came to 1 base and at J to 2 bases, leaving 8 bases not matched to a gene. The CDR3 sequence is CATSRVRGLADPTDTQYL. CDR3 nucleotide sequence: TGTGCCACCAGCAGAGTCCGGGGACTAGCGGACCCCACAGATACGCAGTATTTA.

The chain recombines TRBV15 with TRBJ2-1; 14 bases map to TRBD2. The J segment lost 0 bases and the V segment lost 7 bases, leaving 8 bases of the junction unmatched. The CDR3 covers 18 residues. The germline CDR1 and CDR2 sequences are LNHNV and YYDKDF (reference sequence). The CDR3 sequence is CATIRTSGRWSSYNEQFF. The CDR3 DNA sequence: TGTGCCACCATTAGGACTAGCGGGAGGTGGAGCTCCTACAATGAGCAGTTCTTC. The complete variable domain, with remaining parts taken from reference TRBV15 and TRBJ2-1, reads DAMVIQNPRYQVTQFGKPVTLSCSQTLNHNVMYWYQQKSSQAPKLLFHYYDKDFNNEADTPDNFQSRRPNTSFCFLDIRSPGLGDTAMYLCATIRTSGRWSSYNEQFFGPGTRLTVL.

Turning to this clonotype: Germline and junction disagree at one end, which may indicate a read error. J is TRBJ2-2 and V is TRBV6-4; D might be TRBD1 (6 bases). This CDR3 contains 13 residues. Germline lookup yields CDR1 MRHNA and CDR2 SNTAGT. CDR3 nucleotide sequence: TGTGCCAGCAGTGAACAGGGAACCGGCGAGCTGTTTTTT. Residues: CASSEQGTGELFF.

This clonotype was seen only a few times. The chain couples TRBV9 to TRBJ2-7, with D hard to call. The J call may be in error: the DNA end matches TRBJ2-5 better. Germline loops: CDR1 SGDLS, CDR2 YYNGEE. The CDR3 sequence is 15 residues long. The CDR3 loop is CASSVGPGFIETQYF. CDR3 DNA sequence: TGTGCCAGCAGCGTAGGACCCGGCTTTATTGAGACCCAGTACTTC.

The sample holds a few counts of this clonotype. The V call is TRBV6-1, the J call TRBJ2-5, with a weak D call TRBD2 (6 bases). The CDR3 totals 14 residues. V lost 7 bases, J lost 5 bases, and 17 bases lay in between. Germline CDR1 reads MNHNS; CDR2 reads SASEGT. CDR3 bases: TGTGCCAGCACCCCTCGGGGAGGTAGGGAGACCCAGTACTTC. It encodes CASTPRGGRETQYF.

This sequence joins TRBV5-1 and TRBJ2-4, with D maybe TRBD1 (5 bases). Per the germline V gene, CDR1 is SGHRS and CDR2 is YFSETQ. The V gene lost 1 base and the J gene lost 13 bases, with 18 bases spanning the gap. The CDR3 is 14 residues long. The CDR3: CASSLLAGPAEQYF. The CDR3 nucleotides are TGCGCCAGCAGCTTGTTGGCAGGGCCCGCGGAGCAGTACTTC.